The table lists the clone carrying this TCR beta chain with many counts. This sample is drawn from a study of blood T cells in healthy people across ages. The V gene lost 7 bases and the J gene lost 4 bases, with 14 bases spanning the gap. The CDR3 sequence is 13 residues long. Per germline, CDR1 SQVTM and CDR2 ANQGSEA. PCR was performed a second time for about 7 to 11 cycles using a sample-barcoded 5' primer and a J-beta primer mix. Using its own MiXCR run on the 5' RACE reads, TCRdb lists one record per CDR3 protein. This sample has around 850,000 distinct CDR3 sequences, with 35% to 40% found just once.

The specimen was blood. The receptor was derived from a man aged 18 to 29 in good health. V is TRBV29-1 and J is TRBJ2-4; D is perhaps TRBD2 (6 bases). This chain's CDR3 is CSGGESGKNIQYF. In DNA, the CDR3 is TGCAGCGGCGGGGAGTCAGGGAAAAACATTCAGTACTTC.